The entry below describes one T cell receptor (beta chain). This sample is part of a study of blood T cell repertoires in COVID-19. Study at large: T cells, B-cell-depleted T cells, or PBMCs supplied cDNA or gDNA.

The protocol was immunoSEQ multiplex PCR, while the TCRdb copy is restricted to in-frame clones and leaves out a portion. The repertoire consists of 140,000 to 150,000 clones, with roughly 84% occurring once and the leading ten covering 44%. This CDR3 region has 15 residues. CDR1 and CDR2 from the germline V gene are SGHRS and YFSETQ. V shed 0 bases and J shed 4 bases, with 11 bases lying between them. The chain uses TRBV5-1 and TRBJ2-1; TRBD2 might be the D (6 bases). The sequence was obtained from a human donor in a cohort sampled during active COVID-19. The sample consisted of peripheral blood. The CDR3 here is CASSLGTGTYNEQFF. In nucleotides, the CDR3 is TGCGCCAGCAGCTTGGGGACCGGGACTTACAATGAGCAGTTCTTC.